This TCR beta chain was retrieved from a study of CD8+ T cells in alopecia areata. As for the study in general: Recipients were approximately 7-11-week-old female C3H/HeJ mice grafted with skin from approximately 6-12-month-old C3H/HeJ donors with spontaneous alopecia. Study-level findings and limits: Patients shared TCRs less clearly than mice did, possibly for HLA-related reasons. Sequence data from scalp samples additionally include resident alphabeta T cells of normal skin.

The CDR3 has 14 amino acids. V gave up 0 bases and J gave up 3 bases; unmatched junction bases: 2. In germline, CDR1 is GKSSPN, CDR2 SITVG. This clone was detected only a few times. The antigen remains undetermined. Genes and germline come from the mouse. The CDR3 is cut off 4 residues early in the read; its end comes from the germline J gene. Reverse transcribed after extraction, RNA yielded cDNA as the sequencing template. Profiled with immunoSEQ multiplex PCR; TCRdb holds only in-frame clones, not every one. This sample carries around 300,000 clones and no singletons, and approximately 1.2% goes to the top ten. The authors sorted pooled cutaneous lymph node cells using CD4, CD8alpha, NKG2D, NKG2ACE and other markers.

This receptor was obtained from a C3H/HeJ mouse with alopecia areata. MHC haplotype: H2-k. V and J are TRBV31 and TRBJ1-2; 9 bases match TRBD1. Input material: CD4+ T cells sorted from a lymph node. The part of the CDR3 DNA that was read is TGTGCCTGGAGTCTAGGGACAGGGCACTCC. This codes for CAWSLGTGHS. The full CDR3 protein reads CAWSLGTGHSDYTF.